In this sample, the clone carrying this TCR beta chain turned up a few times. The sample comes from a study of blood T cell repertoires in COVID-19. Libraries were prepared by immunoSEQ multiplex PCR; TCRdb keeps only in-frame clonotypes and omits some of them. The sample has 190,000 or so clones, 65% to 90% seen once; the top ten hold around 4.5%. The CDR3 extends over 15 amino acids. Per the germline V gene, CDR1 is SGHRS and CDR2 is YFSETQ. V was trimmed by 5 bases and J by 0 bases, leaving 13 bases between them. The sample consisted of PBMCs or T cells enriched from blood (not recorded which). This sequence originates from a young woman who had been exposed to COVID-19. The chain recombines TRBV5-1 with TRBJ2-3, with D hard to call. CDR3 DNA sequence: TGCGCCAGCAGGCTGATAGTGGAGAGCACAGATACGCAGTATTTT. The encoded protein is CASRLIVESTDTQYF.